The 19 T cell receptor beta chains reported below all come from one sample, sequenced in a study of control samples from healthy donors and cancer patients. Here immunoSEQ multiplex PCR was the method, and the copy in TCRdb shows in-frame clones only, minus some. The data contain some 250,000 clones, over 75% of them singletons. Sequenced material: PBMCs. The receptors stem from a woman aged 55-69 years with lung cancer.

This clone was counted only a few times. V gene TRBV5-6 combines with J gene TRBJ1-5; possibly TRBD1 for D (5 bases). The CDR3 consists of 15 residues. From germline, CDR1 is SGHDT and CDR2 YYEEEE. The V and J ends lost 1 base and 9 bases respectively, with 17 bases between them. The DNA for the CDR3 is TGTGCCAGCAGCTTGTATCGGCAGGGTAACCGGCCCCAGCATTTT. Translated: CASSLYRQGNRPQHF. The complete variable domain, with remaining parts taken from reference TRBV5-6 and TRBJ1-5, reads DAGVTQSPTHLIKTRGQQVTLRCSPKSGHDTVSWYQQALGQGPQFIFQYYEEEERQRGNFPDRFSGHQFPNYSSELNVNALLLGDSALYLCASSLYRQGNRPQHFGDGTRLSIL.

The genes are TRBV7-9 and TRBJ2-2; 8 bases fit TRBD1. V lost 5 bases, J lost 4 bases, and 12 bases stayed unmatched. The CDR3 has 17 residues. The germline V gene has CDR1 SEHNR and CDR2 FQNEAQ (reference sequence). This CDR3 reads CASSPQGAGSRTGELFF. CDR3 nucleotides: TGTGCCAGCAGCCCCCAGGGGGCAGGGAGCCGCACCGGGGAGCTGTTTTTT.

The rearrangement joins TRBV4-2 to TRBJ1-2; 12 nucleotides agree with TRBD1. The trim removed 3 bases at V and 3 bases at J, leaving 8 bases unmatched. This CDR3 spans 17 amino acids. The germline V gene encodes CDR1 LGHNA and CDR2 YNFKEQ. The DNA for the CDR3 is TGTGCCAGCAGCCAGCGGGACAGGGGGCGTTATGACTATGGCTACACCTTC. Translated, it gives CASSQRDRGRYDYGYTF.

The V gene is TRBV3-1 (or the pseudogene TRBV3-2), the J gene TRBJ2-1; 8 nucleotides align to TRBD2. The CDR3 consists of 16 residues. From germline, CDR1 is LGHDT and CDR2 YNNKEL (reference sequence). V lost 1 base and J lost 7; bases outside the gene matches: 9. This CDR3 reads CASSQGVREGRNEQFF. The CDR3 bases are TGTGCCAGCAGCCAAGGTGTACGGGAGGGCCGGAATGAGCAGTTCTTC.

Only a few counts were recorded for this clone. The V and J genes are TRBV7-3 and TRBJ2-7; the D gene is possibly TRBD2 (6 bases). The CDR3 contains 15 residues. Germline CDR1 is SGHTA and CDR2 is FQGTGA. The V and J ends lost 0 bases and 6 bases respectively, with 15 bases between them. The CDR3 region has the DNA TGTGCCAGCAGCTTAACGCCGGGAGCAGAGGGCGAGCAGTACTTC. Protein: CASSLTPGAEGEQYF.

This clone was seen more than once but under ten times. The V call is TRBV27, the J call TRBJ1-1; 7 bases fit TRBD1. The CDR3 has 14 amino acids. Germline V CDR1 and CDR2: MNHEY, SMNVEV (reference sequence). V was pared by 5 bases and J by 1 base, with 4 bases of the junction left unmatched. The CDR3 sequence is CASSQRTGNTEAFF. CDR3 sequence (DNA): TGTGCCAGCAGTCAAAGGACAGGGAACACTGAAGCTTTCTTT.

The rearrangement joins TRBV29-1 to TRBJ2-7, with TRBD1 matching 12 bases. Per the germline V gene, CDR1 is SQVTM and CDR2 is ANQGSEA. This CDR3 contains 16 residues. The junction had 6 bases not matched to a gene; V was cut back by 1 base and J by 2 bases. CDR3 nucleotide sequence: TGCAGCGTTGAAGGGGGACAGGGGGCGCTGGCCTACGAGCAGTACTTC. Protein sequence: CSVEGGQGALAYEQYF.

This chain links TRBV5-1 with TRBJ2-3; the D gene is possibly TRBD1 (6 bases). From germline, CDR1 is SGHRS and CDR2 YFSETQ. V was pared by 4 bases and J by 3 bases, with 15 bases between. CDR3 length: 15 residues. DNA of the CDR3: TGCGCCAGCAGCACCGTTACGGGACAAACAGATACGCAGTATTTT. Its protein is CASSTVTGQTDTQYF.

This chain connects TRBV24-1 to TRBJ2-3; no clear D. V was cut by 5 bases and J by 0 bases, with 17 bases left in between. This CDR3 contains 17 residues. Germline values: CDR1 KGHDR, CDR2 SFDVKD. As DNA, the CDR3 is TGTGCCACCAGTGGGTCCCTTCTAGAGCCCAGCACAGATACGCAGTATTTT. It is translated as CATSGSLLEPSTDTQYF.

The CDR3 is CASSRISGTSFSYEQYF. DNA for the CDR3: TGTGCCAGCAGCCGGATCTCGGGGACGTCTTTTTCCTACGAGCAGTACTTC. The genes are TRBV11-2 and TRBJ2-7; either TRBD1 or TRBD2 may fit D (5 bases each). Per the germline V gene, CDR1 is SGHAT and CDR2 is FQNNGV. This CDR3 has 17 amino acids. The V gene lost 5 bases and the J gene lost 1 base, with 21 bases spanning the gap. Supplemented by reference TRBV11-2 and TRBJ2-7, the full variable domain reads EAGVAQSPRYKIIEKRQSVAFWCNPISGHATLYWYQQILGQGPKLLIQFQNNGVVDDSQLPKDRFSAERLKGVDSTLKIQPAKLEDSAVYLCASSRISGTSFSYEQYFGPGTRLTVT.

This chain links TRBV5-1 with TRBJ2-5; D is unclear. V shed 0 bases and J shed 4 bases, with 7 bases lying between them. Germline V CDR1 and CDR2: SGHRS, YFSETQ. CDR3 length: 13 amino acids. The CDR3 sequence: CASSLAERETQYF. In DNA form, the CDR3 reads TGCGCCAGCAGCTTGGCAGAGCGAGAGACCCAGTACTTC.

The V gene is TRBV7-9, the J gene TRBJ1-2; no clear D gene. The CDR3 is 12 amino acids. CDR1 SEHNR and CDR2 FQNEAQ come from the germline V gene (reference sequence). Trimming stripped 5 bases from V and 2 bases from J, with 6 bases between. The CDR3 reads CASSPLNYGYTF. The DNA of the CDR3 is TGTGCCAGCAGCCCCCTAAACTATGGCTACACCTTC.

CDR3: CASSLGIRQGTEETQYF. CDR3 bases: TGCGCCAGCAGCTTGGGTATTCGACAGGGGACGGAAGAGACCCAGTACTTC. The chain joins TRBV5-1 to TRBJ2-5, with 8 positions matching TRBD1. The germline gives CDR1 SGHRS, CDR2 YFSETQ. Germline trimming cut 0 bases from V and 3 bases from J; bases unmatched to any gene: 10. The CDR3 has 17 residues. The full variable domain, with the rest looked up from reference TRBV5-1 and TRBJ2-5, is KAGVTQTPRYLIKTRGQQVTLSCSPISGHRSVSWYQQTPGQGLQFLFEYFSETQRNKGNFPGRFSGRQFSNSRSEMNVSTLELGDSALYLCASSLGIRQGTEETQYFGPGTRLLVL.

J is TRBJ1-2 and V is TRBV5-1, with D possibly TRBD1 on 5 matching bases. The CDR3 consists of 14 residues. V was pared by 7 bases and J by 4 bases, with 17 bases between. Germline V gives CDR1 SGHRS, CDR2 YFSETQ. DNA of the CDR3: TGCGCCAGCCGAGCGGGGGATCCAGTCTATGGCTACACCTTC. This translates into CASRAGDPVYGYTF. The complete variable domain, with remaining parts taken from reference TRBV5-1 and TRBJ1-2, reads KAGVTQTPRYLIKTRGQQVTLSCSPISGHRSVSWYQQTPGQGLQFLFEYFSETQRNKGNFPGRFSGRQFSNSRSEMNVSTLELGDSALYLCASRAGDPVYGYTFGSGTRLTVV.

The chain has TRBV5-1 and TRBJ2-1; either TRBD1 or TRBD2 may supply D (5 bases each). V was cut by 0 bases and J by 4 bases, with 11 bases left in between. Germline V gene data show CDR1 as SGHRS and CDR2 as YFSETQ. The CDR3 sequence is 15 residues long. Here the CDR3 DNA reads TGCGCCAGCAGCTTGGTTTCCGGGACGTACAATGAGCAGTTCTTC. Translation: CASSLVSGTYNEQFF. The full variable domain, completed using reference TRBV5-1 and TRBJ2-1, is KAGVTQTPRYLIKTRGQQVTLSCSPISGHRSVSWYQQTPGQGLQFLFEYFSETQRNKGNFPGRFSGRQFSNSRSEMNVSTLELGDSALYLCASSLVSGTYNEQFFGPGTRLTVL.

This clone appeared a single time. This rearrangement joins TRBV11-2 to TRBJ1-6, with D unclear. Between the trimmed V and J ends, which lost 3 bases and 10 bases, there was a span of 16 bases. The CDR3 loop spans 15 amino acids. The germline V gene has CDR1 SGHAT and CDR2 FQNNGV. The CDR3: CASSFGTNGRSPLHF. CDR3 coding DNA: TGTGCCAGCAGCTTTGGAACCAACGGAAGGTCACCCCTCCACTTT.

The chain uses TRBV5-1 and TRBJ2-3; TRBD2 matches at 10 bases. The CDR3 loop spans 16 amino acids. Germline V gene lookup returns CDR1 SGHRS and CDR2 YFSETQ. Trimming removed 2 bases from V and 4 bases from J; junction bases left unmatched: 7. The CDR3 DNA reads as TGCGCCAGCAGCTTTGGGAGCGGGAGGGAAGCAGATACGCAGTATTTT. Translating gives CASSFGSGREADTQYF.

In DNA form, the CDR3 reads TGTGCCAGCAGCTTGGGTCTAGCGGGGGGCGAGCAGTACTTC. Protein sequence: CASSLGLAGGEQYF. The V gene is TRBV5-6, the J gene TRBJ2-7; 11 bases are a match to TRBD2. CDR1 and CDR2 from the germline V gene are SGHDT and YYEEEE. The V and J ends lost 0 bases and 6 bases, in that order; junction bases with no gene match: 2. The CDR3 is made up of 14 amino acids.

The V gene is TRBV3-1 (or the pseudogene TRBV3-2), the J gene TRBJ2-7, with 10 bases aligning to TRBD2. Looked up from germline, CDR1 is LGHDT and CDR2 is YNNKEL (reference sequence). After removal of 0 bases from V and 5 bases from J, the junction contained 7 bases not matched to a gene. The CDR3 totals 16 residues. The CDR3 loop is CASSQEGASGRDEQYF. The CDR3 DNA reads TGTGCCAGCAGCCAAGAGGGGGCTAGCGGGAGAGACGAGCAGTACTTC.